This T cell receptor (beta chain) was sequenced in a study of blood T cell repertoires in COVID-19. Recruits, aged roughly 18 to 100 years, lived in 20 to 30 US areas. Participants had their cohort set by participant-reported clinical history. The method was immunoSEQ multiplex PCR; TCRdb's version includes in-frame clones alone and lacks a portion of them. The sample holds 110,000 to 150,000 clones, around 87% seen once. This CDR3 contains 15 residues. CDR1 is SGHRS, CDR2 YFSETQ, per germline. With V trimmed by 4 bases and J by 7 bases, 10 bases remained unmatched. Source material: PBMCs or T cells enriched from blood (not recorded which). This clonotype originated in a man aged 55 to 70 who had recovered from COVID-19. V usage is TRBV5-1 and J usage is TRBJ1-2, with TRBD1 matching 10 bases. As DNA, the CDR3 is TGCGCCAGCAGCCTAGACGGACAGGGGGTTGCTGGCTACACCTTC. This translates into CASSLDGQGVAGYTF.